The entry that follows covers one T cell receptor (beta chain) sequence. The libraries were made with immunoSEQ v3.0 at survey level. The table came from immunoSEQ multiplex PCR; TCRdb's copy has only in-frame clones and leaves some out. The top ten clones hold about 4.5% of a sample with tens of thousands of clones, around four fifths of them seen once. This specimen comes from a study of long-term antiretroviral therapy in people with HIV. CDR3 size: 18 residues. The ends lost 4 bases at V and 5 bases at J; junction bases unmatched: 14. CDR1 and CDR2 (germline): PRHDT, FYEKMQ (reference sequence). The sequence derives from a man between 25 and 39 years old with HIV. This specimen was unsorted PBMCs, taken approximately 5.7 years after starting antiretroviral therapy. The chain carries TRBV13 and TRBJ2-2; 9 bases fit TRBD2. DNA for the CDR3: TGTGCCAGCAGCTCAACCTATAGCGGGAGTCCTTGGACCGGGGAGCTGTTTTTT. Translated: CASSSTYSGSPWTGELFF.